This T cell receptor beta chain was sequenced in a study of blood T cell repertoires in COVID-19. Authors' data handling: The authors estimated nucleated cell counts from reference gene primer amplification. Method: immunoSEQ multiplex PCR; TCRdb's copy keeps in-frame clones and lacks some. D and trimming were read from the DNA, whereas the V and J calls and clone size are those reported in that table. The sample has 190,000 or so clones; approximately 85% are singletons. Study members were between roughly 18 and 89 years old and lived in 20 to 30 US regions. Researchers sorted participants into cohorts using their self-reported clinical history. Trimming took off 2 bases at V and 7 bases at J, with 6 bases between the two ends. The CDR3 is 13 residues long. The germline V gene encodes CDR1 MDHEN and CDR2 SYDVKM.

Sequencing was carried out using PBMCs or T cells enriched from blood (not recorded which). The TCR comes from a man in his forties who had recovered from COVID-19. The chain uses TRBV28 and TRBJ1-6; no definite D call. The CDR3, as DNA: TGTGCCAGCAGTTTAAGTCGGAATTCACCCCTCCACTTT. Translation gives CASSLSRNSPLHF.